The 26 T cell receptor beta chains given below trace back to one sample, sequenced in a study of CD8 T cells in ankylosing spondylitis. TCRdb reprocessed the 5' RACE reads via MiXCR and lists one record per CDR3 protein. The sample lists about 510,000 distinct CDR3 sequences; about 5.2% were seen once. The antigens of these receptors remain unknown. Overall study findings and caveats: A motif in TCR beta, a set of eight highly homologous variants, appeared characteristic of ankylosing spondylitis blood.

Specimen: blood, either unsorted or a sorted T cell fraction (not recorded which). The receptor set was obtained from a male donor with ankylosing spondylitis.

This clonotype was seen many times. V and J are TRBV20-1 and TRBJ2-5, with TRBD2 matching 7 bases. The junction had 11 bases not matched to a gene; V was cut back by 6 bases and J by 4 bases. Germline CDR1 is DFQATT and CDR2 is SNEGSKA (reference sequence). The CDR3 covers 14 residues. The CDR3 loop is CSARRGGDRETQYF. CDR3 DNA sequence: TGCAGTGCACGTAGGGGAGGGGATCGAGAGACCCAGTACTTC.

This clonotype was seen ten or more times. The chain joins TRBV6-1 to TRBJ1-4, with 7 bases matching TRBD1. The trim removed 4 bases at V and 5 bases at J, leaving 4 bases unmatched. The CDR3 covers 14 residues. Germline CDR1 MNHNS, CDR2 SASEGT. The CDR3 sequence is CASSAETGNEKLFF. The CDR3 DNA reads as TGTGCCAGCAGTGCCGAGACAGGGAATGAAAAACTGTTTTTT.

This clonotype was recorded at least ten times. The chain links TRBV5-1 to TRBJ1-2; TRBD1 matches 9 bases. The CDR3 runs 15 residues. In germline, CDR1 is SGHRS, CDR2 YFSETQ. After removal of 4 bases from V and 5 bases from J, the junction contained 9 bases not matched to a gene. The CDR3 is CASSPQGQGLYGYTF. Here the CDR3 DNA reads TGCGCCAGCAGCCCGCAGGGACAGGGACTATATGGCTACACCTTC.

V gene TRBV6-2 or TRBV6-3 combines with J gene TRBJ2-1; 8 positions match TRBD2. CDR3 size: 11 residues. V trimming: 6 bases; J trimming: 13 bases; junction bases outside the gene matches: 5. Germline CDR1 and CDR2: MNHEY and SVGEGT. In nucleotides, the CDR3 is TGTGCCAGCAGAGTAAGCGGGAGCCAGTTCTTC. The encoded protein is CASRVSGSQFF.

The genes are TRBV15 and TRBJ2-5; a weak D match, TRBD1 (5 bases). The germline V and J ends were trimmed by 3 bases and 5 bases, with 13 bases remaining between them. Germline V CDR1 and CDR2: LNHNV, YYDKDF (reference sequence). There are 14 residues in the CDR3. In DNA form, the CDR3 reads TGTGCCACCAGCAGCGCAGGGTTTTGGGAGACCCAGTACTTC. The encoded protein is CATSSAGFWETQYF.

At least ten counts were recorded for this clonotype. This rearrangement joins TRBV7-2 to TRBJ2-7, with 9 bases that match TRBD1. Germline V gene data show CDR1 as SGHTA and CDR2 as FQGNSA. V shed 4 bases, J shed 8 bases, and the junction held 6 bases outside the gene matches. The CDR3 extends over 13 amino acids. The CDR3 DNA reads as TGTGCCAGCAGCTCGGCCGGGACAGGGAAGCAGTACTTC. The encoded protein is CASSSAGTGKQYF.

In this sample, this clonotype turned up many times. The chain employs TRBV29-1 and TRBJ1-1; no definite D call. V lost 3 bases and J lost 1, with 12 bases in between. Germline CDR1 SQVTM, CDR2 ANQGSEA. This CDR3 region has 14 residues. In DNA form, the CDR3 reads TGCAGCGTTGAGCGGGTTCTATGGAACACTGAAGCTTTCTTT. It is translated as CSVERVLWNTEAFF.

This clonotype occurred many times. CDR3 in DNA: TGTGCCAGCAGTTACGCCCGGGCGCCTAACTATGGCTACACCTTC. It codes for CASSYARAPNYGYTF. This chain links TRBV6-5 with TRBJ1-2; D unclear. The CDR3 is 15 amino acids. CDR1 and CDR2 (germline): MNHEY, SVGAGI. V lost 2 bases to trimming and J lost 0 bases, with 10 bases between them.

This clonotype showed up many times. The genes are TRBV4-1 and TRBJ1-2, with D tentatively TRBD1 (6 bases). This CDR3 comprises 18 residues. Per germline, CDR1 MGHRA and CDR2 YSYEKL. V lost 4 bases and J 0 bases, leaving 21 bases between the germline ends. CDR3 nucleotide sequence: TGCGCCAGCAGCCGGAGGGGGGACCAGGGCCTAGCTAACTATGGCTACACCTTC. It yields the protein CASSRRGDQGLANYGYTF.

In this sample, this clonotype turned up many times. The V and J genes are TRBV5-1 and TRBJ2-1; no clear D gene. Germline V gene sequence: CDR1 SGHRS, CDR2 YFSETQ. This CDR3 has 15 amino acids. Deletions cut 4 bases from V and 8 bases from J, with 19 bases between. CDR3 sequence reads: CASSLRMKNQDEQFF. In DNA, the CDR3 is TGCGCCAGCAGCCTACGGATGAAAAATCAGGATGAGCAGTTCTTC.

The table lists this clonotype with many counts. V and J are TRBV5-8 and TRBJ2-1; either TRBD1 or TRBD2 may fit D (5 bases each). CDR3 size: 16 residues. V gave up 5 bases and J gave up 5 bases, with 20 bases separating them. Germline V gene lookup returns CDR1 SGHTS and CDR2 YDEGEE. In nucleotides, the CDR3 is TGTGCCAGCAGGTTCATATACGCGAGGGGCAACAATGAGCAGTTCTTC. Translation gives CASRFIYARGNNEQFF.

The table lists this clonotype with many counts. J is TRBJ1-5 and V is TRBV12-3 or TRBV12-4, with 7 bases that match TRBD1. The CDR3 runs to 12 residues. The V gene end was trimmed by 5 bases and the J gene end by 6 bases; junction bases not matched to a gene: 1. The CDR3 spells CASSTGAQPQHF. The CDR3 region has the DNA TGTGCCAGCAGTACAGGGGCTCAGCCCCAGCATTTT.

This clonotype was seen many times. The chain has TRBV20-1 and TRBJ2-1; 8 bases map to TRBD2. V shed 5 bases and J 1 base; nucleotides not matched to a gene: 10. Looked up from germline, CDR1 is DFQATT and CDR2 is SNEGSKA (reference sequence). The CDR3 is 16 residues long. CDR3: CSAGGHGRGSYNEQFF. The CDR3, as DNA: TGCAGTGCTGGGGGCCACGGGAGGGGATCCTACAATGAGCAGTTCTTC.

Comments on this clonotype: This may be a read error: a much more frequent sequence differs by one nucleotide. This sequence joins TRBV6-5 and TRBJ1-2; no clear D gene. The CDR3 is 17 residues long. The germline CDR1 and CDR2 sequences are MNHEY and SVGAGI. Trimming took off 2 bases at V and 0 bases at J, with 16 bases between the two ends. The CDR3 DNA follows: TGTGCCAGCAGTTACGAGGGAAGTGGTGCTTCTAACTATGGCTACACCTTC. Encoded protein: CASSYEGSGASNYGYTF.

Ten or more counts support this clonotype. This sequence joins TRBV5-1 and TRBJ2-5; weak D call: TRBD1 (6 bases). Germline CDR1 is SGHRS and CDR2 is YFSETQ. The CDR3 has 13 amino acids. The V end lost 2 bases, the J end lost 3 bases, and 8 bases lay between the germline ends. The CDR3 protein is CASSFRDKETQYF. The CDR3 DNA sequence: TGCGCCAGCAGCTTCCGGGACAAAGAGACCCAGTACTTC.

This clonotype was detected many times. The V and J genes are TRBV9 and TRBJ2-1; a weak D match, TRBD2 (6 bases). The CDR3 length is 17 residues. Germline V gene lookup returns CDR1 SGDLS and CDR2 YYNGEE. V dropped 0 bases and J dropped 3 bases, with 16 bases sitting between them. The CDR3 protein is CASSVGVGVRDYNEQFF. The CDR3, as DNA: TGTGCCAGCAGCGTAGGGGTAGGGGTGCGGGACTACAATGAGCAGTTCTTC.

At least ten counts were recorded for this clonotype. J is TRBJ2-7 and V is TRBV29-1; maybe TRBD1 (7 bases). In germline, CDR1 is SQVTM, CDR2 ANQGSEA. Trimming took 2 bases from V and 6 from J, leaving 14 bases between them. The CDR3 spans 13 residues. CDR3 amino acids: CSVELNRGGEQYF. CDR3 DNA: TGCAGCGTTGAACTTAACAGGGGAGGCGAGCAGTACTTC.

This clonotype was seen ten or more times. V is TRBV27 and J is TRBJ2-3; 7 nucleotides align to TRBD1. J gave up 3 bases and V 5 bases, and 11 bases lay outside the gene matches. CDR3 length: 16 residues. Per the germline V gene, CDR1 is MNHEY and CDR2 is SMNVEV (reference sequence). The CDR3: CASSPRDRAGTDTQYF. Written as DNA, the CDR3 is TGTGCCAGCAGTCCCCGGGACAGAGCCGGAACAGATACGCAGTATTTT.

This clonotype was detected only a few times. V gene TRBV28 combines with J gene TRBJ1-2; tentatively, D is TRBD1 (6 bases). With 7 bases removed from V and 4 bases from J, the gap between germline ends came to 16 bases. Germline values: CDR1 MDHEN, CDR2 SYDVKM. The CDR3 contains 14 residues. The DNA of the CDR3 is TGTGCCAGCACTAAGGCAGGGGCCATCTATGGCTACACCTTC. It encodes CASTKAGAIYGYTF.

This clonotype has a count of ten or more. The chain is built from TRBV29-1 and TRBJ2-3; 8 bases line up with TRBD2. The germline V gene has CDR1 SQVTM and CDR2 ANQGSEA. The junction had 9 bases not matched to a gene; V was cut back by 7 bases and J by 0 bases. The CDR3 loop spans 15 amino acids. The chain's CDR3 is CSGRTSFTSTDTQYF. The CDR3 DNA sequence: TGCAGCGGAAGGACTAGCTTCACGAGCACAGATACGCAGTATTTT.

This clonotype was seen many times. The chain combines TRBV7-8 with TRBJ1-5, with no clear D. Germline CDR1 and CDR2: SGHVS and FQNEAQ. The CDR3 spans 17 residues. The V end lost 2 bases, the J end lost 4 bases, and 18 bases lay between the germline ends. The CDR3 loop reads CASSLSGRAPRNQPQHF. DNA for the CDR3: TGTGCCAGCAGCTTATCCGGTAGGGCCCCGAGGAATCAGCCCCAGCATTTT.

This clonotype has at least ten counts. This sequence joins TRBV27 and TRBJ2-1; 7 bases fit TRBD2. V dropped 3 bases and J dropped 4; count of bases not matched to a gene: 3. The CDR3 runs 14 residues. Germline V gives CDR1 MNHEY, CDR2 SMNVEV (reference sequence). CDR3: CASSFVGGYNEQFF. The CDR3 nucleotides read TGTGCCAGCAGTTTCGTGGGAGGGTACAATGAGCAGTTCTTC.

As concerns this clonotype: This may come from a read error, since a much larger clone is one base off. This sequence joins TRBV18 and TRBJ2-6; D may match TRBD1 or TRBD2 (5 bases each). Germline V gene lookup returns CDR1 KGHSH and CDR2 LQKENI. The CDR3 is made up of 15 amino acids. The CDR3 nucleotides read TGTGCCAGCTCCGGACGGACCTCTGGGGGCAACGTCCTGACTTTC. Translation: CASSGRTSGGNVLTF.

There are many counts of this clonotype. The V gene is TRBV11-1, the J gene TRBJ1-2; weak D call: TRBD1 (5 bases). V was clipped by 5 bases and J by 4 bases, with 17 bases between them. The CDR3 totals 15 residues. Germline values: CDR1 SGHAT, CDR2 FQDESV (reference sequence). CDR3 in amino acids: CASSVLGQGGYGYTF. CDR3 nucleotide sequence: TGTGCCAGCAGCGTCTTGGGGCAGGGAGGCTATGGCTACACCTTC.

This clonotype was seen many times. CDR3 sequence reads: CSARTPPGTQYF. DNA of the CDR3: TGCAGTGCTAGGACCCCCCCGGGTACGCAGTATTTT. The chain has TRBV20-1 and TRBJ2-3, with D unclear. Per germline, CDR1 DFQATT and CDR2 SNEGSKA (reference sequence). V dropped 3 bases and J dropped 8 bases, with 12 bases sitting between them. CDR3 size: 12 residues.

Ten or more counts support this clonotype. The genes are TRBV5-1 and TRBJ1-1; D gene uncertain. Germline CDR1 SGHRS, CDR2 YFSETQ. V lost 1 base and J lost 0, with 10 bases in between. CDR3 length: 15 residues. The CDR3 nucleotides read TGCGCCAGCAGCTTGCGGCCCAGCCTGAACACTGAAGCTTTCTTT. Translating it yields CASSLRPSLNTEAFF.